A selection of T cell receptor beta chains follows, all from one sample in a study of blood T cells in healthy people across ages. From the 5' RACE reads, TCRdb called clonotypes with MiXCR, one entry per CDR3 protein. The sample carries about 1.8 million distinct CDR3 sequences, 49% recorded once. The source material was blood. These receptors were taken from a woman aged 40 to 50 in good health. CDR3s include the opening cysteine and the closing phenylalanine or tryptophan. A D gene is named only where the DNA matches it firmly. Rows give clone size only sometimes, using once, few, many, or a class for an expanded clone.

D gene,J gene,V gene,clone size,CDR3 DNA,CDR3 protein
NA,TRBJ1-4,TRBV7-2,few,TGTGCCAGCAGCACCAACGCAGTCACTAATGAAAAACTGTTTTTT,CASSTNAVTNEKLFF
NA,TRBJ2-1,TRBV28,few,TGTGCCAGCATCTCTACGTCTTTTGAGCAGTTCTTC,CASISTSFEQFF
NA,TRBJ1-2,TRBV6-2/TRBV6-3,NA,TGTGCCAGCAGCCGGACGGGACATTTAGCTAACTATGGCTACACCTTC,CASSRTGHLANYGYTF
NA,TRBJ2-1,TRBV28,NA,TGTGCCAGCAGTTTACCTGCGACAGGCACCTACAATGAGCAGTTCTTC,CASSLPATGTYNEQFF
NA,TRBJ2-1,TRBV24-1,NA,TGTGCCACCAGTGGTTCCGGGACTCCCAACAATGAGCAGTTCTTC,CATSGSGTPNNEQFF
TRBD1,TRBJ2-1,TRBV29-1,NA,TGCAGCGTTGTACGGGACAGCAAGAACAATGAGCAGTTCTTC,CSVVRDSKNNEQFF
NA,TRBJ1-2,TRBV11-2,NA,TGTGCCAGCAGCCTACTTGCTAGGCTTGACTGTGGCTACACCTTC,CASSLLARLDCGYTF
NA,TRBJ2-3,TRBV2,NA,TGTGCCAGCAGTAAAGGACGGGGTCGAGATACGCAGTATTTT,CASSKGRGRDTQYF
NA,TRBJ2-7,TRBV7-9,NA,TGTGCCAGCAGCCCAAGGATAGGGCCAAGCTCCTACGAGCAGTACTTC,CASSPRIGPSSYEQYF
TRBD2,TRBJ2-1,TRBV6-5,NA,TGTGCCAGCAGTTGGGAGCGGGGTTCCTACAATGAGCAGTTCTTC,CASSWERGSYNEQFF
NA,TRBJ2-1,TRBV27,few,TGTGCCAGCAGTCCCTTCTTAGCCTACAATGAGCAGTTCTTC,CASSPFLAYNEQFF
NA,TRBJ1-2,TRBV5-1,NA,TGTGCCAGCAGCTTAGCAGGGAGAAGTGGCTACACCTTC,CASSLAGRSGYTF
NA,TRBJ2-3,TRBV7-9,few,TGTGCCAGCAACCCAGGGACGACCTCTAAAGATACGCAGTATTTT,CASNPGTTSKDTQYF
NA,TRBJ1-4,TRBV25-1,NA,TGTGCCAGCAGTGAAGAGCGTGGGGGGATTAATGAAAAACTGTTTTTT,CASSEERGGINEKLFF
TRBD2,TRBJ2-1,TRBV10-3,NA,TGTGCCATCAGTGAGACGAGCGGGGGGGTATACAATGAGCAGTTCTTC,CAISETSGGVYNEQFF
TRBD2,TRBJ2-7,TRBV6-1,NA,TGTGCCAGCAGTGAAGGTCGGACTAGCGGGGGCTACGAGCAGTACTTC,CASSEGRTSGGYEQYF
TRBD1,TRBJ2-7,TRBV2,NA,TGTGCCAGCAAGACAGGGGGGTACAATGAGCAGTACTTC,CASKTGGYNEQYF
TRBD2,TRBJ2-3,TRBV27,NA,TGTGCCAGCAGCCTAGGACTAGCGGGGGGCCCTCCCTCGTCAACAGATACGCAGTATTTT,CASSLGLAGGPPSSTDTQYF
NA,TRBJ2-3,TRBV20-1,NA,TGCAGTACTAGAGTGGACTTACCGGGGCAGTATTTT,CSTRVDLPGQYF
NA,TRBJ2-1,TRBV29-1,NA,TGCAGCGGGACTTTGGGGCTAGCTACCTACAATGAGCAGTTCTTC,CSGTLGLATYNEQFF
NA,TRBJ2-7,TRBV6-2/TRBV6-3,NA,TGTGCCAGCAGTGCTGACAGGCGCGAAAACAATGAGCAGTACTTC,CASSADRRENNEQYF
TRBD2,TRBJ2-5,TRBV4-2,NA,TGTGCCAGCAGCCAATTGACTAGCGGGTCACCCAATGAGCAGTACTTC,CASSQLTSGSPNEQYF